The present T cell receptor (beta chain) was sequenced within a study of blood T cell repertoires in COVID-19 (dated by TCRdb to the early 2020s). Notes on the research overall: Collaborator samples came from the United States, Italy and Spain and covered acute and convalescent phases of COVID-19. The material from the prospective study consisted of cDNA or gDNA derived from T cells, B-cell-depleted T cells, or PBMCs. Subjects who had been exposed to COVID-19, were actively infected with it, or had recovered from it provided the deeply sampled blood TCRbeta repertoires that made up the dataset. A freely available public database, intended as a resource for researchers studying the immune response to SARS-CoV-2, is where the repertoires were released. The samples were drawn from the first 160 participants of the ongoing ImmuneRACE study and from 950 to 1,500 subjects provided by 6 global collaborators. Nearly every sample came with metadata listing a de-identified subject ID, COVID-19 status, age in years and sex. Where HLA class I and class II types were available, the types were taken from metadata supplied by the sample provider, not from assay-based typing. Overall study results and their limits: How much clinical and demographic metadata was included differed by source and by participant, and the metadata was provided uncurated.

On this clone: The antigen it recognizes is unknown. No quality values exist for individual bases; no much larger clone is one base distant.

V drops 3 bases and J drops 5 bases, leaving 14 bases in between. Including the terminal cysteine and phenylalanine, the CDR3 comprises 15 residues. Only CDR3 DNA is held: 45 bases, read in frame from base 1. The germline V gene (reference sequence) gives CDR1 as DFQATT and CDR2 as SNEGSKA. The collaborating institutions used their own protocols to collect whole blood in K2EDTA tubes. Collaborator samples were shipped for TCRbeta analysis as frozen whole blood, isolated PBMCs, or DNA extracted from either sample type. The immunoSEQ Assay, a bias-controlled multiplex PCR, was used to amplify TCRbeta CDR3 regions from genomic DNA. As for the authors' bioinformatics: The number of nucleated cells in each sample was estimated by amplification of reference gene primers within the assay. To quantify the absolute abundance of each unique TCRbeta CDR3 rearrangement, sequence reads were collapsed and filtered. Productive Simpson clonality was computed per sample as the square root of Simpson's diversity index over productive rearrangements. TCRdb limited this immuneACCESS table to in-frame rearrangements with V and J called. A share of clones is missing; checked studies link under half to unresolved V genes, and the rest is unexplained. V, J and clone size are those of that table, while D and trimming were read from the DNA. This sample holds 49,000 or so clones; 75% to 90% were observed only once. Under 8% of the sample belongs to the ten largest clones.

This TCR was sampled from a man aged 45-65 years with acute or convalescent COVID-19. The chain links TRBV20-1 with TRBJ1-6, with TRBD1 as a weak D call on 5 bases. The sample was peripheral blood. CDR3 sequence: CSASNRAGNNSPLHF. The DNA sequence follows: TGCAGTGCTAGTAATAGGGCAGGGAATAATTCACCCCTCCACTTT.